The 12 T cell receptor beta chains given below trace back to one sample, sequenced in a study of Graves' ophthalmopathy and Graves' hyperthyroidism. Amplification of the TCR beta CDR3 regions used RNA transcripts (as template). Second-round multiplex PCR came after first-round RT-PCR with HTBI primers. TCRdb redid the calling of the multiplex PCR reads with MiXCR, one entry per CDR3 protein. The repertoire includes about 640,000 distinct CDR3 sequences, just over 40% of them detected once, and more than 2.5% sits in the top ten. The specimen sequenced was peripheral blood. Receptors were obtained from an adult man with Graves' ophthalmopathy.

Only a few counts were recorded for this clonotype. The CDR3, as DNA: TGCGCCAGCAGCCAAGTGAAGAGCAGGGTCCCTTACGAGCAGTACTTC. Translation: CASSQVKSRVPYEQYF. V is TRBV5-1 and J is TRBJ2-7, with a possible D match to TRBD1 (5 bases). CDR1 and CDR2 (germline): SGHRS, YFSETQ. The CDR3 spans 16 residues. V dropped 4 bases and J dropped 4 bases, with 21 bases sitting between them.

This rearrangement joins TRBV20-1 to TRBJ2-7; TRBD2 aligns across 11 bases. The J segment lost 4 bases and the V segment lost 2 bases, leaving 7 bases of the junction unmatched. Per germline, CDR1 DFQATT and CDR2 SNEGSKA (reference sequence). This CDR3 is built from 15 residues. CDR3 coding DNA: TGCAGTGCTAGACCGGGACTAGCGGAGACTTACGAGCAGTACTTC. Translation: CSARPGLAETYEQYF.

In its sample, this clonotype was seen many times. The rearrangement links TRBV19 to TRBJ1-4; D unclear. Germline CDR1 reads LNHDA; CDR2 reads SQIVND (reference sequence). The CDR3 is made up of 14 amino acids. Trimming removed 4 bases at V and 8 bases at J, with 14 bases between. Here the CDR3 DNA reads TGTGCCAGTAGTACCGGACCAATGGGGGAAAAACTGTTTTTT. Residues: CASSTGPMGEKLFF.

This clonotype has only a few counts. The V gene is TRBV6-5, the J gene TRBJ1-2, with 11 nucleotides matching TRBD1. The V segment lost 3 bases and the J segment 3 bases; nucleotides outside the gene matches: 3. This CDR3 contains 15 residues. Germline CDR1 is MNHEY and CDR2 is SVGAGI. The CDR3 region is CASSYRTGGDYGYTF. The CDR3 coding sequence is TGTGCCAGCAGTTATAGGACAGGGGGCGACTATGGCTACACCTTC.

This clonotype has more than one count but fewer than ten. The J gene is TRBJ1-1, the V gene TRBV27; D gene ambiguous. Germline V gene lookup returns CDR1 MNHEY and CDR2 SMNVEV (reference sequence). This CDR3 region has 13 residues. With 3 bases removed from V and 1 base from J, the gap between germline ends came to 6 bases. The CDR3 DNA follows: TGTGCCAGCAGTTTTTGGGGGAACACTGAAGCTTTCTTT. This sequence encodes CASSFWGNTEAFF.

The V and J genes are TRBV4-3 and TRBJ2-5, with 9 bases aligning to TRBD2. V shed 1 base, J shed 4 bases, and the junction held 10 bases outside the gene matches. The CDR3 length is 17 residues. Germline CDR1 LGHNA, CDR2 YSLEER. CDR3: CASSQGVGGGARETQYF. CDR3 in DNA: TGCGCCAGCAGCCAAGGAGTTGGCGGGGGGGCACGAGAGACCCAGTACTTC.

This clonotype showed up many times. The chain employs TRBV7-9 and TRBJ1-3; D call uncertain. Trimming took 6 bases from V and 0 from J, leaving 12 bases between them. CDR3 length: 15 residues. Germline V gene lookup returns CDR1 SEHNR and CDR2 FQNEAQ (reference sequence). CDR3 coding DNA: TGTGCCAGCAGATACACGGGGAACTCTGGAAACACCATATATTTT. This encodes CASRYTGNSGNTIYF.

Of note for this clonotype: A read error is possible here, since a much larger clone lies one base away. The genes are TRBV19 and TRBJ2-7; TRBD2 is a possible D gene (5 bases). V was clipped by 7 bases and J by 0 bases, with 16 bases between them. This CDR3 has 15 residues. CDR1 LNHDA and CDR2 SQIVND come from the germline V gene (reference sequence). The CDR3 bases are TGTGCCAGTACCCAAGGACGAGGGAGCTCCTACGAGCAGTACTTC. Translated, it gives CASTQGRGSSYEQYF.

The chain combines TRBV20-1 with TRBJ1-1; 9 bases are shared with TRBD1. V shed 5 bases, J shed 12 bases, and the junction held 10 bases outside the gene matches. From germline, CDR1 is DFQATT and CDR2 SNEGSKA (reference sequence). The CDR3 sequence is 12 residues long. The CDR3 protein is CSARTPDRGTFF. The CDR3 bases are TGCAGTGCTCGGACCCCCGACAGGGGGACTTTCTTT.

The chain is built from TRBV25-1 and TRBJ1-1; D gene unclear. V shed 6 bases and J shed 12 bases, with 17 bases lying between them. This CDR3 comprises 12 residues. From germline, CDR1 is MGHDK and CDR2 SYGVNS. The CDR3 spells CASSFGYGRTFF. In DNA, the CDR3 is TGTGCCAGCAGCTTTGGATACGGGAGGACTTTCTTT.

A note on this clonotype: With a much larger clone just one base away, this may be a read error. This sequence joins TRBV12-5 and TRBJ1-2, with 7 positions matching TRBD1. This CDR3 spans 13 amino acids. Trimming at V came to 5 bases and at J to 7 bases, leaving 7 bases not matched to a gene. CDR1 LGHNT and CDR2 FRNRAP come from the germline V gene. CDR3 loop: CASGLGTASGYTF. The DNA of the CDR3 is TGTGCTAGTGGTCTCGGGACAGCTAGTGGCTACACCTTC.

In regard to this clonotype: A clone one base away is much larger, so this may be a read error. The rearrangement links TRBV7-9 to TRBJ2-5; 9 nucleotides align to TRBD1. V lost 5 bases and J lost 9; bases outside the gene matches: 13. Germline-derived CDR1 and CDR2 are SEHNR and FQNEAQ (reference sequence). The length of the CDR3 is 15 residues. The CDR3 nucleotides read TGTGCCAGCAGCCTTAGGACAGGGGCCGGGGAGGCCCAGTACTTC. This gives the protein CASSLRTGAGEAQYF.